Given below is one T cell receptor beta chain in context. The antigen remains unidentified. Time point specified: baseline, week 1 (first vaccination visit). The treatment: pre-vaccination baseline after standard-of-care therapy. The data were taken from a study of a mutant IDH1 vaccine in newly diagnosed glioma. The V end lost 2 bases, the J end lost 0 bases, and 8 bases lay between the germline ends. The CDR3 length is 15 residues. The germline V gene encodes CDR1 SGHTA and CDR2 FQGNSA. Here immunoSEQ multiplex PCR was the method, and the copy in TCRdb shows in-frame clones only, minus some. Of about 27,000 clones listed, 93% are singletons. Findings and caveats of the study: The occurrence of vaccine-induced immune responses was seen in around 94% of patients.

The rearrangement links TRBV7-2 to TRBJ1-3; TRBD1 might be the D (5 bases). This receptor was identified in a man aged 35 to 55 with glioma. Material: PBMCs, obtained from a glioma patient treated with radiotherapy, temozolomide or both. CDR3 in amino acids: CASSLRGLSGNTIYF. CDR3 nucleotides: TGTGCCAGCAGCTTAAGGGGCCTCTCTGGAAACACCATATATTTT.